One sample yielded the 16 T cell receptor beta chains listed below, sequenced in a study of T cell repertoires in cytomegalovirus infection. These receptors have no identified antigens. In TCRdb, the reads were re-called with MiXCR into one record per CDR3 protein. The sample consists of hundreds of thousands of distinct CDR3 sequences, more than 40% of them appearing once. Sequencing used cultured PBMCs, obtained from culture after CMV antigen stimulation. The origin of the receptors is a human donor in good health (CMV status not recorded). Some clones in this sample may be carry-over from other donors' samples.

This clonotype was seen at least ten times. The chain uses TRBV7-2 and TRBJ2-1, with 12 nucleotides matching TRBD2. V trimming: 5 bases; J trimming: 7 bases; junction bases outside the gene matches: 6. CDR1 is SGHTA, CDR2 FQGNSA, per germline. This CDR3 spans 15 amino acids. In DNA form, the CDR3 reads TGTGCCAGCAGCCCGACTAGCGGGAGTTATAATGAGCAGTTCTTC. Amino acids: CASSPTSGSYNEQFF. Together with reference TRBV7-2 and TRBJ2-1, the CDR3 gives the full variable domain: GAGVSQSPSNKVTEKGKDVELRCDPISGHTALYWYRQSLGQGLEFLIYFQGNSAPDKSGLPSDRFSAERTGGSVSTLTIQRTQQEDSAVYLCASSPTSGSYNEQFFGPGTRLTVL.

In its sample, this clonotype was seen a few times. The chain employs TRBV2 and TRBJ2-5, with TRBD2 matching over 7 bases. CDR1 is SNHLY, CDR2 FYNNEI, per germline. This CDR3 is 13 amino acids long. The ends lost 4 bases at V and 9 bases at J; junction bases unmatched: 8. CDR3 amino acids: CASSVLASGAQYF. The CDR3 DNA reads as TGTGCCAGCAGTGTTCTAGCAAGCGGGGCCCAGTACTTC.

This rearrangement joins TRBV12-5 to TRBJ2-5; D is possibly TRBD2 (7 bases). The CDR3 covers 13 residues. V was trimmed by 9 bases and J by 4 bases, leaving 15 bases between them. Germline CDR1 and CDR2: LGHNT and FRNRAP. This CDR3 reads CASGTGGPETQYF. The DNA for the CDR3 is TGTGCTAGCGGGACGGGGGGCCCAGAGACCCAGTACTTC.

The V gene is TRBV6-6, the J gene TRBJ1-2; D ambiguous. The germline gives CDR1 MNHNY, CDR2 SVGAGI (reference sequence). The CDR3 covers 14 residues. Between the trimmed V and J ends, which lost 2 bases and 3 bases, there was a span of 10 bases. This CDR3 is CASSYAGVDYGYTF. In DNA, the CDR3 is TGTGCCAGCAGTTACGCCGGGGTTGACTATGGCTACACCTTC.

The chain carries TRBV30 and TRBJ2-1; D is possibly TRBD2 (6 bases). V gave up 0 bases and J gave up 12 bases, with 12 bases separating them. Germline CDR1 and CDR2: GTSNPN and SVGIG (reference sequence). CDR3 length equals 12 residues. In DNA form, the CDR3 reads TGTGCCTGGAGTGTACTGGCGGGATCGCAGTTCTTC. Amino acids: CAWSVLAGSQFF.

This clonotype has only a few counts. V and J are TRBV11-2 and TRBJ2-7; D call uncertain. V shed 5 bases and J shed 3 bases, with 32 bases lying between them. The CDR3 covers 20 residues. The V gene's germline CDR1 is SGHAT and CDR2 FQNNGV. The CDR3 is CASSPRLRLEINHLIYEQYF. CDR3 bases: TGTGCCAGCAGCCCGCGACTCCGACTCGAAATCAATCATCTAATCTACGAGCAGTACTTC.

The sample holds a few counts of this clonotype. The rearrangement links TRBV18 to TRBJ2-3, with D hard to call. The ends were cut back, 3 bases at V and 2 bases at J, with 9 bases in the middle. CDR1 and CDR2 (germline): KGHSH, LQKENI. The CDR3 has 14 amino acids. The CDR3 protein is CASSPQSHTDTQYF. The CDR3 DNA reads as TGTGCCAGCTCACCCCAAAGTCACACAGATACGCAGTATTTT.

This clonotype is a singleton in its sample. The chain recombines TRBV10-3 with TRBJ2-6; a weak D match, TRBD1 (5 bases). The V and J ends lost 3 bases and 0 bases respectively, with 15 bases between them. The CDR3 runs 18 residues. The germline CDR1 and CDR2 sequences are ENHRY and SYGVKD. The CDR3 here is CAISERAGPSSGANVLTF. Here the CDR3 DNA reads TGTGCCATCAGTGAAAGGGCAGGGCCAAGCTCTGGGGCCAACGTCCTGACTTTC.

The CDR3 DNA reads as TGTGCCAGTAGTATAGTAGGCACTGACACTGAAGCTTTCTTT. This translates into CASSIVGTDTEAFF. The chain employs TRBV19 and TRBJ1-1, with D uncertain. The germline V gene has CDR1 LNHDA and CDR2 SQIVND (reference sequence). The V end was cut by 1 base, the J end by 3 bases, with 9 bases between. The CDR3 sequence is 14 residues long.

The rearrangement joins TRBV7-4 to TRBJ1-1; D is unclear. The CDR3 extends over 14 amino acids. V was shortened by 2 bases and J by 1 base, with 8 bases between the two germline ends. The V gene's germline CDR1 is SGHVT and CDR2 SQSDAQ. The CDR3 loop is CASSLSTPNTEAFF. The CDR3 region has the DNA TGTGCCAGCAGCTTATCAACCCCGAACACTGAAGCTTTCTTT. The full variable domain, with the rest looked up from reference TRBV7-4 and TRBJ1-1, is GAGVSQSPRYKVAKRGRDVALRCDSISGHVTLYWYRQTLGQGSEVLTYSQSDAQRDKSGRPSGRFSAERPERSVSTLKIQRTEQGDSAVYLCASSLSTPNTEAFFGQGTRLTVV.

This clonotype was seen a handful of times. The chain joins TRBV7-6 to TRBJ2-4; maybe TRBD2 (6 bases). Looked up from germline, CDR1 is SGHVS and CDR2 is FNYEAQ. This CDR3 comprises 16 residues. Between the trimmed V and J ends, which lost 5 bases and 8 bases, there was a span of 22 bases. This CDR3 reads CASSLGTLGPLDIQYF. CDR3 bases: TGTGCCAGCAGCCTAGGGACTTTAGGCCCCCTGGACATTCAGTACTTC.

V is TRBV20-1 and J is TRBJ2-4; perhaps TRBD2 as D (5 bases). The CDR3 length is 13 residues. Germline CDR1 is DFQATT and CDR2 is SNEGSKA (reference sequence). The germline V and J ends were trimmed by 4 bases and 6 bases, with 13 bases remaining between them. As DNA, the CDR3 is TGCAGTGCTATACCCGCGGAGGTAAACATTCAGTACTTC. This encodes CSAIPAEVNIQYF.

The rearrangement links TRBV19 to TRBJ1-5; D ambiguous. This CDR3 comprises 13 residues. V lost 4 bases to trimming and J lost 6 bases, with 10 bases between them. Per germline, CDR1 LNHDA and CDR2 SQIVND (reference sequence). CDR3 amino acids: CASSTQAAQPQHF. In nucleotides, the CDR3 is TGTGCCAGTAGTACGCAGGCTGCTCAGCCCCAGCATTTT.

The rearrangement uses TRBV6-5 and TRBJ1-6, with 7 bases lining up with TRBD1. Germline V lookup: CDR1 MNHEY, CDR2 SVGAGI. Unmatched junction bases numbered 6, after V lost 3 bases and J lost 7 bases. The CDR3 loop spans 15 amino acids. The CDR3 region is CASSYGTQGNSPLHF. The CDR3 region has the DNA TGTGCCAGCAGTTATGGTACACAGGGGAATTCACCCCTCCACTTT.

The chain uses TRBV19 and TRBJ1-1; the D is unclear. The V end lost 5 bases, the J end lost 3 bases, and 25 bases lay between the germline ends. The V gene's germline CDR1 is LNHDA and CDR2 SQIVND (reference sequence). The CDR3 is made up of 18 amino acids. DNA for the CDR3: TGTGCCAGTAGTGGTTTAGCCCCTAGGCGTCCTTGGGACACTGAAGCTTTCTTT. It encodes CASSGLAPRRPWDTEAFF.

The chain is built from TRBV6-6 and TRBJ2-7; D not certain. CDR1 is MNHNY, CDR2 SVGAGI, per germline (reference sequence). The CDR3 totals 14 residues. The ends were cut back, 5 bases at V and 0 bases at J, with 11 bases in the middle. The CDR3 loop is CASSTGALSYEQYF. The CDR3 nucleotides are TGTGCCAGCAGTACTGGCGCCCTCTCCTACGAGCAGTACTTC.